The count of the clone carrying this T cell receptor (beta chain) is one. Its antigen remains unidentified. The CDR3 sequence is 12 residues long. The V end lost 4 bases, the J end lost 7 bases, and 7 bases lay between the germline ends. Germline V gene lookup returns CDR1 SGHNT and CDR2 YENEEA. This specimen belongs to a study of T cell responses to AZD1222 COVID-19 vaccine. General study results and limits: A rise in Spike-specific TCR breadth and depth followed two AZD1222 doses. Variant regions that are unmutated are reportedly the target of nearly half of spike-specific TCRs. There were mostly white British donors and more females than males, and clonal diversity was possibly underestimated.

Sequencing was performed with immunoSEQ multiplex PCR; in TCRdb, only in-frame clones are kept and a portion is missing. The sample records 100,000 to 150,000 clones, approximately 90% being singletons. The input for sequencing was peripheral blood, taken on day 0 of AZD1222 vaccination. The TCR originated in an adult in good health. The V and J genes are TRBV11-3 and TRBJ2-2, with D tentatively TRBD1 (5 bases). In DNA, the CDR3 is TGTGCCAGCAGCTCCAGGGTCGGGGAGCTGTTTTTT. It yields the protein CASSSRVGELFF.